The rows below give T cell receptor beta chains drawn from one sample of a study of cytomegalovirus exposure and HLA in healthy donors. TCRdb's table, derived via immunoSEQ multiplex PCR, lists solely in-frame clones and lacks some. Of fewer than 150,000 clones in the sample, over 65% were seen once. The sample was PBMCs. Receptor source: a man in his fifties in good health and CMV-seronegative. Each CDR3 is given with its conserved first and last residue. The D gene is left open where the match is weak. Expanded clones are given a class, and other clones once, few, many or no size at all.

v_call: TRBV15
j_call: TRBJ2-5
d_call: TRBD1
cdr3_length: 16
clone_size: NA
cdr3_aa: CATSRDRGQGRETQYF
cdr3_nt: TGTGCCACCAGCAGAGATCGGGGACAGGGGAGGGAGACCCAGTACTTC

v_call: TRBV28
j_call: TRBJ2-7
d_call: TRBD2
cdr3_length: 15
clone_size: NA
cdr3_aa: CASRPGLAGSLEQYF
cdr3_nt: TGTGCCAGCAGGCCCGGACTAGCGGGATCCCTGGAGCAGTACTTC

v_call: TRBV27
j_call: TRBJ2-7
d_call: TRBD2
cdr3_length: 15
clone_size: NA
cdr3_aa: CASSLAGTRSYEQYF
cdr3_nt: TGTGCCAGCAGTTTAGCCGGGACTAGGTCCTACGAGCAGTACTTC

v_call: TRBV19
j_call: TRBJ2-7
d_call: NA
cdr3_length: 15
clone_size: NA
cdr3_aa: CASNPGDGSSYEQYF
cdr3_nt: TGTGCCAGTAACCCTGGGGACGGGAGCTCCTACGAGCAGTACTTC

v_call: TRBV10-3
j_call: TRBJ1-3
d_call: NA
cdr3_length: 14
clone_size: once
cdr3_aa: CAITAQGSGNTIYF
cdr3_nt: TGTGCCATCACCGCTCAGGGTTCAGGAAACACCATATATTTT

v_call: TRBV5-1
j_call: TRBJ2-2
d_call: TRBD2
cdr3_length: 17
clone_size: NA
cdr3_aa: CASSLGTSAANTGELFF
cdr3_nt: TGCGCCAGCAGCTTGGGTACTAGCGCAGCGAACACCGGGGAGCTGTTTTTT

v_call: TRBV5-1
j_call: TRBJ1-1
d_call: NA
cdr3_length: 15
clone_size: NA
cdr3_aa: CASSNSGPGSTEAFF
cdr3_nt: TGCGCCAGCAGCAACTCGGGCCCCGGGAGCACTGAAGCTTTCTTT

v_call: TRBV28
j_call: TRBJ2-3
d_call: TRBD1
cdr3_length: 15
clone_size: NA
cdr3_aa: CASSLVTGGTDTQYF
cdr3_nt: TGTGCCAGCAGTTTAGTAACAGGGGGCACAGATACGCAGTATTTT

v_call: TRBV9
j_call: TRBJ1-1
d_call: NA
cdr3_length: 13
clone_size: once
cdr3_aa: CASSQGTNTEAFF
cdr3_nt: TGTGCCAGCAGTCAGGGGACGAACACTGAAGCTTTCTTT

v_call: TRBV9
j_call: TRBJ2-7
d_call: NA
cdr3_length: 17
clone_size: NA
cdr3_aa: CASRGPPGLAIPREQYF
cdr3_nt: TGTGCCAGCAGAGGTCCCCCCGGCCTAGCGATTCCTAGAGAGCAGTACTTC

v_call: TRBV30
j_call: TRBJ2-7
d_call: NA
cdr3_length: 12
clone_size: NA
cdr3_aa: CAWTPQGGEQYF
cdr3_nt: TGTGCCTGGACCCCCCAGGGGGGCGAGCAGTACTTC

v_call: TRBV7-8
j_call: TRBJ2-1
d_call: NA
cdr3_length: 13
clone_size: NA
cdr3_aa: CASSLVHYNEQFF
cdr3_nt: TGTGCCAGCAGCTTAGTTCATTACAATGAGCAGTTCTTC

v_call: TRBV28
j_call: TRBJ2-2
d_call: NA
cdr3_length: 14
clone_size: NA
cdr3_aa: CASTPAANTGELFF
cdr3_nt: TGTGCCAGCACCCCGGCGGCCAACACCGGGGAGCTGTTTTTT

v_call: TRBV5-1
j_call: TRBJ1-6
d_call: TRBD1
cdr3_length: 16
clone_size: NA
cdr3_aa: CASSDGQGTEASPLHF
cdr3_nt: TGCGCCAGCAGCGACGGACAGGGAACAGAAGCTTCACCCCTCCACTTT

v_call: TRBV5-1
j_call: TRBJ2-4
d_call: NA
cdr3_length: 14
clone_size: once
cdr3_aa: CASSAQMGVDIQYF
cdr3_nt: TGCGCCAGCAGCGCCCAGATGGGAGTAGACATTCAGTACTTC

v_call: TRBV5-4
j_call: TRBJ2-6
d_call: NA
cdr3_length: 13
clone_size: NA
cdr3_aa: CATGTSGANVLTF
cdr3_nt: TGTGCCACAGGGACAAGTGGGGCCAACGTCCTGACTTTC

v_call: TRBV7-8
j_call: TRBJ2-3
d_call: TRBD2
cdr3_length: 17
clone_size: NA
cdr3_aa: CASSLERSGLAGDTQYF
cdr3_nt: TGTGCCAGCAGCTTAGAAAGGTCCGGACTAGCGGGAGATACGCAGTATTTT

v_call: TRBV29-1
j_call: TRBJ2-1
d_call: NA
cdr3_length: 14
clone_size: NA
cdr3_aa: CSVPLRKGDNEQFF
cdr3_nt: TGCAGCGTCCCTCTAAGGAAGGGGGACAATGAGCAGTTCTTC

v_call: TRBV19
j_call: TRBJ2-7
d_call: NA
cdr3_length: 15
clone_size: NA
cdr3_aa: CASSTGGGAPYEQYF
cdr3_nt: TGTGCCAGTAGTACCGGGGGAGGCGCACCCTACGAGCAGTACTTC

v_call: TRBV30
j_call: TRBJ2-7
d_call: NA
cdr3_length: 15
clone_size: NA
cdr3_aa: CAWSVLAAGAYEQYF
cdr3_nt: TGTGCCTGGAGTGTATTGGCGGCCGGGGCCTACGAGCAGTACTTC

v_call: TRBV5-4
j_call: TRBJ1-6
d_call: TRBD1
cdr3_length: 17
clone_size: NA
cdr3_aa: CASSLGQGHNGDSPLHF
cdr3_nt: TGTGCCAGCAGCTTGGGACAGGGCCACAATGGTGATTCACCCCTCCACTTT

v_call: TRBV29-1
j_call: TRBJ2-2
d_call: NA
cdr3_length: 13
clone_size: NA
cdr3_aa: CSAGTPNTGELFF
cdr3_nt: TGCAGCGCTGGGACACCGAACACCGGGGAGCTGTTTTTT

v_call: TRBV6-1
j_call: TRBJ1-4
d_call: NA
cdr3_length: 16
clone_size: NA
cdr3_aa: CASSEALGQGREKLFF
cdr3_nt: TGTGCCAGCAGTGAAGCGCTAGGGCAGGGTCGTGAAAAACTGTTTTTT

v_call: TRBV7-9
j_call: TRBJ1-6
d_call: TRBD1
cdr3_length: 14
clone_size: NA
cdr3_aa: CASSPGTDHSPLHF
cdr3_nt: TGTGCCAGCAGCCCCGGGACAGACCATTCACCCCTCCACTTT

v_call: TRBV30
j_call: TRBJ1-1
d_call: NA
cdr3_length: 14
clone_size: NA
cdr3_aa: CAWSVPGVNTEAFF
cdr3_nt: TGTGCCTGGAGTGTACCCGGGGTGAACACTGAAGCTTTCTTT

v_call: TRBV5-1
j_call: TRBJ1-4
d_call: TRBD1
cdr3_length: 17
clone_size: NA
cdr3_aa: CASSLWGTGAVNEKLFF
cdr3_nt: TGCGCCAGCAGCTTGTGGGGCACAGGGGCAGTTAATGAAAAACTGTTTTTT

v_call: TRBV19
j_call: TRBJ1-3
d_call: NA
cdr3_length: 14
clone_size: NA
cdr3_aa: CASSIQGTGNTIYF
cdr3_nt: TGTGCCAGTAGTATCCAGGGAACGGGAAACACCATATATTTT

v_call: TRBV6-1
j_call: TRBJ1-1
d_call: NA
cdr3_length: 14
clone_size: few
cdr3_aa: CASRTGTLNTEAFF
cdr3_nt: TGTGCCAGCCGTACCGGGACACTAAACACTGAAGCTTTCTTT

v_call: TRBV27
j_call: TRBJ2-7
d_call: NA
cdr3_length: 13
clone_size: NA
cdr3_aa: CASGLLSGWEQYF
cdr3_nt: TGTGCCAGCGGACTTTTATCAGGTTGGGAGCAGTACTTC

v_call: TRBV28
j_call: TRBJ1-2
d_call: NA
cdr3_length: 12
clone_size: NA
cdr3_aa: CASSTVNYGYTF
cdr3_nt: TGTGCCAGCAGTACGGTAAACTATGGCTACACCTTC

v_call: TRBV7-9
j_call: TRBJ2-7
d_call: NA
cdr3_length: 15
clone_size: NA
cdr3_aa: CASSFQDSPVFEQYF
cdr3_nt: TGTGCCAGCAGCTTTCAGGACTCACCCGTATTCGAGCAGTACTTC

v_call: TRBV28
j_call: TRBJ2-5
d_call: NA
cdr3_length: 13
clone_size: NA
cdr3_aa: CASRAGFQETQYF
cdr3_nt: TGTGCCAGCAGGGCGGGATTTCAAGAGACCCAGTACTTC

v_call: TRBV9
j_call: TRBJ1-3
d_call: TRBD1
cdr3_length: 17
clone_size: once
cdr3_aa: CASSQAGTGNTGNTIYF
cdr3_nt: TGTGCCAGCAGCCAGGCCGGGACAGGGAACACTGGAAACACCATATATTTT

v_call: TRBV10-3
j_call: TRBJ1-3
d_call: TRBD1
cdr3_length: 17
clone_size: few
cdr3_aa: CAISESAGGRSGNTIYF
cdr3_nt: TGTGCCATCAGTGAGTCGGCAGGGGGCAGGTCTGGAAACACCATATATTTT

v_call: TRBV7-2
j_call: TRBJ2-3
d_call: NA
cdr3_length: 14
clone_size: many
cdr3_aa: CASSHRQGTDTQYF
cdr3_nt: TGTGCCAGCAGCCATCGACAGGGCACAGATACGCAGTATTTT